This TCR beta chain was identified during a study of blood T cells in healthy people across ages. General study points: A strong correlation was found between TCR beta diversity and the percentage of naive T cells. In older individuals, TCR beta diversity per million T cells was lower, falling roughly linearly with age.

Turning to this clonotype: Antigen: not known.

A J-beta primer mix and a sample-barcoded 5' primer were used in a second PCR of about 7 to 11 cycles. One entry per CDR3 protein, called by TCRdb with MiXCR from the 5' RACE reads. The table includes about 770,000 distinct CDR3 sequences, 44% detected once. Germline loops: CDR1 LNHNV, CDR2 YYDKDF (reference sequence). The CDR3 loop spans 16 amino acids. With 3 bases removed from V and 9 bases from J, the gap between germline ends came to 18 bases. The chain recombines TRBV15 with TRBJ1-6; maybe TRBD1 (6 bases). The receptor comes from a man aged 55 to 70 in good health. The sequenced sample consisted of blood. The CDR3 sequence: CATSSGQGGTISPLHF. In DNA form, the CDR3 reads TGTGCCACCAGCAGTGGCCAAGGGGGAACAATTTCACCCCTCCACTTT.